This T cell receptor (beta chain) was retrieved from a study of T cells expressing NK-cell markers. At the level of the study: Sequencing of TCR beta repertoires drew on sorted CD3+CD56+NKG2C+, CD3+CD56+NKG2C- and CD3+CD56-NKG2C+ T cells. Study-level results: It was still unclear whether expanded NKG2C+ T cell clones were HCMV specific.

The TCR beta cDNA came from 5'RACE template switching with UMIs. From the 5' RACE reads, TCRdb lists one entry per CDR3 protein and no DNA. The sample has 250,000 or so distinct CDR3 sequences. With respect to this clonotype: Its specificity is unknown.

Germline V gene lookup returns CDR1 SGHTA and CDR2 FQGNSA. The CDR3 loop spans 14 amino acids. The material sequenced was blood T cells: a sorted CD56 or NKG2C T cell subset, CD4+ or CD8+ T cells, or bulk PBMC T cells (not recorded which). V and J are TRBV7-2 and TRBJ2-5. The sequence was collected from a woman between 18 and 70 years old in good health. This CDR3 reads CASSLSPGSETQYF.